In its sample, the clone carrying this T cell receptor (beta chain) was seen a few times. Its target is not known. V was cut by 2 bases and J by 6 bases, with 5 bases left in between. This CDR3 has 12 amino acids. Looked up from germline, CDR1 is SGHTA and CDR2 is FQGNSA. This specimen comes from a study of T cell responses to AZD1222 COVID-19 vaccine. Study-wide context: Whether given at about 4 or about 12 weeks, second doses were pooled.

Study-level points and caveats: Donors were largely white British and mainly female; clonal diversity was possibly underestimated.

The table came from immunoSEQ multiplex PCR; TCRdb's copy has only in-frame clones and leaves some out. Of some 130,000 clones listed, just over 90% are singletons. Sequenced material: peripheral blood, taken on day 0 of AZD1222 vaccination. The chain couples TRBV7-2 to TRBJ2-1; D is uncertain. The source is an adult in good health. This CDR3 is CASSLRFNEQFF. The DNA of the CDR3 is TGTGCCAGCAGCTTAAGGTTCAATGAGCAGTTCTTC. Combining the CDR3 with reference TRBV7-2 and TRBJ2-1 gives the whole variable domain GAGVSQSPSNKVTEKGKDVELRCDPISGHTALYWYRQSLGQGLEFLIYFQGNSAPDKSGLPSDRFSAERTGGSVSTLTIQRTQQEDSAVYLCASSLRFNEQFFGPGTRLTVL.